Listed below are T cell receptor beta chains from one sample, sequenced in a study of blood T cells in healthy people across ages. TCRdb analysed the 5' RACE reads with MiXCR anew, one entry per CDR3 protein. Of nearly 1 million distinct CDR3 sequences in the sample, about 51% are singletons; the top ten hold about a fifth. The sequencing input was blood. The receptors come from a woman in her sixties in good health. Both conserved end residues are part of each CDR3. Fields, in order: J gene, V gene, D gene, clone size, CDR3 length, CDR3 DNA, CDR3 protein. D genes are given only for firm matches. Clone size is given for some rows only: seen once, a few or many times, or a class if the clone is expanded.

TRBJ2-5 TRBV7-9 TRBD2 NA 16 TGTGCCAGCAGCCCCCGACTAGCGGGGGAAGTAGAGACCCAGTACTTC CASSPRLAGEVETQYF
TRBJ2-3 TRBV28 TRBD2 few 15 TGTGCCAGCAGTTACCTCCAGCGGGAGGGAGATACGCAGTATTTT CASSYLQREGDTQYF
TRBJ2-3 TRBV3-1 NA NA 14 TGTGCCAGCAGCCATCCGGAGGCGGCAGATACGCAGTATTTT CASSHPEAADTQYF
TRBJ2-7 TRBV7-3 TRBD2 NA 14 TGTGCCAGCAGCCCTGCTAGCGGCTCCTACGAGCAGTACTTC CASSPASGSYEQYF
TRBJ1-5 TRBV27 NA NA 12 TGTGCCAGCAGTGCCCGTAATCAGCCCCAGCATTTT CASSARNQPQHF
TRBJ1-2 TRBV28 NA NA 12 TGTGCCAGCATTGGCAGGGGTTTTGGCTACACCTTC CASIGRGFGYTF
TRBJ1-5 TRBV28 NA few 15 TGTGCCAGCACCCCCCAGGGGAGGAGGATTCAGCCCCAGCATTTT CASTPQGRRIQPQHF
TRBJ2-3 TRBV7-9 TRBD1 NA 19 TGTGCCAGCAGCTCCTGGGGGCAGGGGGCTAAGTTTTTGACAGATACGCAGTATTTT CASSSWGQGAKFLTDTQYF
TRBJ1-2 TRBV6-2/TRBV6-3 NA NA 13 TGTGCCAGCAGTTACGGCTCGATCTATGGCTACACCTTC CASSYGSIYGYTF
TRBJ2-1 TRBV7-6 NA once 16 TGTGCCAGCAGCTTAACCCTTCCTAGGTCCTACAATGAGCAGTTCTTC CASSLTLPRSYNEQFF
TRBJ1-1 TRBV5-4 NA NA 14 TGTGCCAGCAGCGTCCCCACAGGGAGTCCTGAAGCTTTCTTT CASSVPTGSPEAFF
TRBJ2-6 TRBV7-2 NA NA 17 TGTGCCAGCAGCCTAGGTAGACAGTTCTCTGGGGCCAACGTCCTGACTTTC CASSLGRQFSGANVLTF
TRBJ2-1 TRBV27 TRBD2 few 14 TGTGCCACGGGACTAGCGGGAGTAAGGGGTGAGCAGTTCTTC CATGLAGVRGEQFF
TRBJ1-2 TRBV20-1 TRBD1 NA 12 TGCAGTGCTACAGGGGGCCGAGATGGCTACACCTTC CSATGGRDGYTF
TRBJ2-5 TRBV28 TRBD1 NA 15 TGTGCCAGCAGAGGAAGACAGGGGGTTAAAGAGACCCAGTACTTC CASRGRQGVKETQYF
TRBJ2-1 TRBV29-1 TRBD2 NA 13 TGCCGCGTTCAAAGCGGGGATCACAATGAGCAGTTCTTC CRVQSGDHNEQFF
TRBJ2-7 TRBV11-1 TRBD1 NA 15 TGTGCCAGCAGCTTACGTAGGGACAGGCGCTACGAGCAGTACTTC CASSLRRDRRYEQYF
TRBJ1-4 TRBV29-1 NA few 14 TGCAGCGTTCCCGGGGAGATCGACGACGGAAAACTGTTTTTT CSVPGEIDDGKLFF
TRBJ2-1 TRBV5-1 TRBD2 NA 15 TGCGCCAGCAGCTTGGCCGGGACTAGCCCGCTTGAGCAGTTCTTC CASSLAGTSPLEQFF
TRBJ1-2 TRBV6-2/TRBV6-3 NA few 12 TGTGCCAGCAGAGGAAACTCCGTCAGGTACACCTTC CASRGNSVRYTF
TRBJ2-3 TRBV2 NA NA 14 TGTGCCAGCAGCCAAGATAAGACCACAGATACGCAGTATTTT CASSQDKTTDTQYF
TRBJ2-5 TRBV29-1 NA few 12 TGCAGCGTTGAAGAATACCGGGACACCCAGTACTTC CSVEEYRDTQYF
TRBJ1-6 TRBV6-5 NA NA 14 TGTGCCAGCAGTTACCGACAGACAAATTCACCCCTCCACTTT CASSYRQTNSPLHF